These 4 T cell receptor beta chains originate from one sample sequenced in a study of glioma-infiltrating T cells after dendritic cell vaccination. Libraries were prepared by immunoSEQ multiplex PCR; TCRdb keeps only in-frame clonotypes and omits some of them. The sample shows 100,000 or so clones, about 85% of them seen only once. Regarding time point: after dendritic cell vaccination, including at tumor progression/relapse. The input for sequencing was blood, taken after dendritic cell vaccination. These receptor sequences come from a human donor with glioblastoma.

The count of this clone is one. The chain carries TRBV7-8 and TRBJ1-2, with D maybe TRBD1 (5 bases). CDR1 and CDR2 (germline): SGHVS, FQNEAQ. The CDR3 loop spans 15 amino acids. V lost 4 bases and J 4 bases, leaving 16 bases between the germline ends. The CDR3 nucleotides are TGTGCCAGCAGCTCGACGGCGGCAGGGTCCTATGGCTACACCTTC. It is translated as CASSSTAAGSYGYTF.

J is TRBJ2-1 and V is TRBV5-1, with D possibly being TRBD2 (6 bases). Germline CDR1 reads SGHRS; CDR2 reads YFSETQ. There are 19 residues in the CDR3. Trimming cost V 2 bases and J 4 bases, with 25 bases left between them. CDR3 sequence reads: CASSFTPDTPGTLYNEQFF. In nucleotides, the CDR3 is TGCGCCAGCAGCTTTACACCGGACACCCCCGGGACTCTTTACAATGAGCAGTTCTTC. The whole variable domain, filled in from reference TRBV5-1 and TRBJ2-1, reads KAGVTQTPRYLIKTRGQQVTLSCSPISGHRSVSWYQQTPGQGLQFLFEYFSETQRNKGNFPGRFSGRQFSNSRSEMNVSTLELGDSALYLCASSFTPDTPGTLYNEQFFGPGTRLTVL.

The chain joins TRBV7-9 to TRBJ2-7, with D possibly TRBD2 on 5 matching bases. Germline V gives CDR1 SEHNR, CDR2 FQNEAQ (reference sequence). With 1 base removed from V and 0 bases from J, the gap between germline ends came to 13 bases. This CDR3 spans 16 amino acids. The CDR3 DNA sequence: TGTGCCAGCAGCTTAGTAGGCGGGCGTAGCTCCTACGAGCAGTACTTC. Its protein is CASSLVGGRSSYEQYF.

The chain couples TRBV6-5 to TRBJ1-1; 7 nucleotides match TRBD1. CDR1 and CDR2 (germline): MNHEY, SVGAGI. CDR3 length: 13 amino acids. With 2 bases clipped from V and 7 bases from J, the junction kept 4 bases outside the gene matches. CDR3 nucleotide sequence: TGTGCCAGCAGTTACAGGGGGCCCGGTGAAGCTTTCTTT. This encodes CASSYRGPGEAFF.